This T cell receptor (beta chain) was observed in a study of T-cell memory formation after mild COVID-19. V shed 4 bases and J shed 0 bases, with 11 bases lying between them. CDR1 is SGHVS and CDR2 is FNYEAQ in the germline V gene. This CDR3 is built from 15 residues. Each CDR3 protein is one row after TCRdb ran MiXCR on the 5' RACE reads. The sample includes around 470,000 distinct CDR3 sequences, roughly 20% of them seen just once. With respect to this clonotype: Its antigen is unknown.

Study results and limitations: Contracting CD8+ clones were enriched in EMRA, CD4+ mainly in CM and EM.

Sequenced material: PBMCs or a T cell subset sorted from them (not recorded which). The TCR sequence derives from an adult woman who had mild COVID-19 (a few samples of this study predate the infection). Cell type and time point are not known. The chain carries TRBV7-6 and TRBJ2-3, with D perhaps matching TRBD2 (6 bases). CDR3 in DNA: TGTGCCAGCAGCTCGGGGGTTTCAAGCACAGATACGCAGTATTTT. Its protein product is CASSSGVSSTDTQYF.